The 32 T cell receptor beta chains presented below share a single source sample, sequenced in a study of blood T cells in healthy people across ages. Sample-barcoded 5' priming and a J-beta primer mix drove a second PCR of about 6 to 11 cycles. TCRdb recomputed calls from the 5' RACE reads with MiXCR, one row per CDR3 protein. The sample lists 650,000 to 700,000 distinct CDR3 sequences; 52% were seen once. Sequences were obtained from blood. These receptor sequences come from a woman of 80 years or more in good health.

The chain is built from TRBV20-1 and TRBJ1-1, with D possibly being TRBD1 (5 bases). The CDR3 consists of 12 residues. Trimming took off 7 bases at V and 10 bases at J, with 19 bases between the two ends. Germline CDR1 DFQATT, CDR2 SNEGSKA (reference sequence). The CDR3 DNA reads as TGCAGTGTCCAGACAGCCGGTCCGTTAGCTTTCTTT. As protein: CSVQTAGPLAFF.

This clonotype was counted once. A much larger clone sits a single nucleotide away, making a read error possible. The V gene is TRBV30, the J gene TRBJ1-2, with 7 bases matching TRBD1. This CDR3 comprises 14 residues. CDR1 is GTSNPN and CDR2 is SVGIG in the germline V gene (reference sequence). The CDR3 reads CAWSRDRANYGHTF. In DNA form, the CDR3 reads TGTGCCTGGAGTAGGGACAGAGCTAACTATGGCCACACCTTC.

This clonotype was seen ten or more times. The V and J genes are TRBV4-1 and TRBJ2-1; D is uncertain. CDR1 is MGHRA and CDR2 is YSYEKL in the germline V gene. The CDR3 runs to 11 residues. Between the trimmed V and J ends, which lost 0 bases and 12 bases, there was a span of 6 bases. CDR3 sequence reads: CASSQEAAQFF. For the CDR3, the DNA is TGCGCCAGCAGCCAAGAGGCGGCGCAGTTCTTC.

The chain is built from TRBV20-1 and TRBJ2-3, with 7 positions matching TRBD2. CDR3 length: 11 amino acids. The germline CDR1 and CDR2 sequences are DFQATT and SNEGSKA (reference sequence). CDR3 region: CRGAGTDTQYF. CDR3 DNA: TGCAGAGGAGCGGGAACAGATACGCAGTATTTT.

This clonotype came up a few times. This rearrangement joins TRBV20-1 to TRBJ2-7; D not resolved. This CDR3 region has 14 residues. Trimming took off 5 bases at V and 7 bases at J, with 21 bases between the two ends. Germline loops: CDR1 DFQATT, CDR2 SNEGSKA (reference sequence). CDR3 loop: CSASSRALKGEQYF. As DNA, the CDR3 is TGCAGTGCTTCTTCCCGGGCCCTGAAAGGGGAGCAGTACTTC.

CDR3 protein: CASSSGTGVSEQYF. CDR3 DNA sequence: TGTGCCAGCAGTTCCGGGACAGGGGTTAGCGAGCAGTACTTC. V and J are TRBV27 and TRBJ2-5; 10 bases fit TRBD1. Near its end, the DNA agrees better with TRBJ2-7, so the J call may be wrong. The length of the CDR3 is 14 residues. Per germline, CDR1 MNHEY and CDR2 SMNVEV (reference sequence).

This clonotype was observed at least ten times. V and J are TRBV5-1 and TRBJ2-1; perhaps TRBD2 as D (5 bases). Germline CDR1 and CDR2: SGHRS and YFSETQ. The V end lost 2 bases, the J end lost 10 bases, and 16 bases lay between the germline ends. CDR3 length: 14 amino acids. CDR3 loop: CASSFLALMGEQFF. The CDR3 nucleotides read TGCGCCAGCAGCTTCCTAGCTCTGATGGGAGAGCAGTTCTTC.

Many counts were recorded for this clonotype. This chain joins TRBV2 and TRBJ2-7; D may be TRBD1 (5 bases). Trimming took 5 bases from V and 3 from J, leaving 8 bases between them. The V gene's germline CDR1 is SNHLY and CDR2 FYNNEI. This CDR3 is built from 12 residues. CDR3 DNA sequence: TGTGCCAGCAGTTACCAGGGCTACGAGCAGTACTTC. This codes for CASSYQGYEQYF.

The J gene is TRBJ2-5, the V gene TRBV11-1, with 11 bases aligning to TRBD2. After removal of 7 bases from V and 11 bases from J, the junction contained 21 bases not matched to a gene. The CDR3 is 17 residues long. Germline CDR1 is SGHAT and CDR2 is FQDESV (reference sequence). CDR3 in amino acids: CASKLQASSGRGNGQYF. CDR3 bases: TGTGCCAGCAAGCTCCAGGCGAGTAGCGGGAGGGGAAATGGGCAGTACTTC.

About this clonotype: Compared with germline, one end of the junction differs, possibly owing to a read error. The genes are TRBV3-1 and TRBJ2-3; TRBD1 might be the D (5 bases). The CDR3 totals 17 residues. Germline values: CDR1 LGHDT, CDR2 YNNKEL (reference sequence). Written as DNA, the CDR3 is TGTGCCAACAGCCAAGATCGGTCGCAGGGAACACAAGGTACGCAGTATTTT. This gives the protein CANSQDRSQGTQGTQYF.

This clonotype was observed many times. V usage is TRBV10-3 and J usage is TRBJ1-5, with D perhaps TRBD1 (5 bases). CDR3 length equals 13 residues. V was clipped by 7 bases and J by 4 bases, with 11 bases between them. From germline, CDR1 is ENHRY and CDR2 SYGVKD. The CDR3 bases are TGTGCCATCACCCGGGACCCTAATCAGCCCCAGCATTTT. As protein: CAITRDPNQPQHF.

In its sample, this clonotype was seen many times. This chain connects TRBV4-1 to TRBJ2-7; D unresolved. The CDR3 is made up of 11 amino acids. The germline CDR1 and CDR2 sequences are MGHRA and YSYEKL. Trimming stripped 0 bases from V and 3 bases from J, with 0 bases between. The CDR3 region is CASSQDYEQYF. DNA for the CDR3: TGCGCCAGCAGCCAAGACTACGAGCAGTACTTC.

V usage is TRBV7-9 and J usage is TRBJ2-3, with 8 bases matching TRBD1. V lost 1 base and J lost 4; bases outside the gene matches: 7. Germline CDR1 is SEHNR and CDR2 is FQNEAQ (reference sequence). The CDR3 extends over 16 amino acids. CDR3 bases: TGTGCCAGCAGCTTAGGGACAGGGCATGTCGCAGATACGCAGTATTTT. Translating it yields CASSLGTGHVADTQYF.

V is TRBV2 and J is TRBJ2-7, with a weak D call TRBD2 (6 bases). The J call may be wrong; the DNA end is better matched by TRBJ2-5. The CDR3 spans 15 residues. CDR1 and CDR2 from the germline V gene are SNHLY and FYNNEI. CDR3 nucleotides: TGTGCCAGCACCTCAAGGCGGGACCATCGGGGGACCCAGTACTTC. It is translated as CASTSRRDHRGTQYF.

This clonotype appeared a few times. V is TRBV18 and J is TRBJ2-5; 8 bases map to TRBD1. Trimming cost V 4 bases and J 11 bases; bases outside gene matches: 12. The CDR3 totals 14 residues. CDR1 KGHSH and CDR2 LQKENI come from the germline V gene. The CDR3 spells CASSLGQGNNEQYF. For the CDR3, the DNA is TGTGCCAGCTCACTTGGACAGGGAAATAATGAGCAGTACTTC.

At least ten counts were recorded for this clonotype. The chain has TRBV5-1 and TRBJ2-7; D call uncertain. This CDR3 contains 15 residues. Trimming removed 0 bases at V and 6 bases at J, with 16 bases between. The germline CDR1 and CDR2 sequences are SGHRS and YFSETQ. This CDR3 is CASSLEGLPLVEQYF. DNA of the CDR3: TGCGCCAGCAGCTTGGAAGGGCTCCCCTTGGTCGAGCAGTACTTC.

As regards this clonotype: A read error may explain this, as a much larger clone is one base away. The V gene is TRBV7-3, the J gene TRBJ2-5; D unclear. V shed 5 bases and J shed 2 bases, with 15 bases lying between them. Looked up from germline, CDR1 is SGHTA and CDR2 is FQGTGA. This CDR3 is 15 amino acids long. The CDR3 sequence: CASSTQGRRQETQYF. The DNA for the CDR3 is TGTGCCAGCAGCACGCAAGGAAGAAGACAAGAGACCCAGTACTTC.

This clonotype has ten or more counts. The chain employs TRBV5-1 and TRBJ2-5; no reliable D call. Germline V gives CDR1 SGHRS, CDR2 YFSETQ. This CDR3 comprises 14 residues. The V gene lost 1 base and the J gene lost 5 bases, with 12 bases spanning the gap. For the CDR3, the DNA is TGCGCCAGCAGCTTGTTGGGTGCCCCGGAGACCCAGTACTTC. It is translated as CASSLLGAPETQYF.

Regarding this clonotype: At one of its ends the junction is not consistent with the germline gene, which may arise from a read error. The chain employs TRBV20-1 and TRBJ2-5; D is unclear. CDR1 is DFQATT, CDR2 SNEGSKA, per germline (reference sequence). This CDR3 comprises 12 residues. As DNA, the CDR3 is TGCAGGGCTAGAGTCAATTACAATGAGCAGTACTTC. Translation gives CRARVNYNEQYF.

This clonotype occurred many times. V usage is TRBV27 and J usage is TRBJ2-3, with D perhaps TRBD2 (6 bases). CDR1 MNHEY and CDR2 SMNVEV come from the germline V gene (reference sequence). There are 15 residues in the CDR3. V dropped 6 bases and J dropped 4 bases, with 17 bases sitting between them. CDR3 in DNA: TGTGCCAGCAGCCTTGGAGGGTGGGCCTCAGATACGCAGTATTTT. It is translated as CASSLGGWASDTQYF.

The V call is TRBV12-3 or TRBV12-4, the J call TRBJ2-1, with 7 positions matching TRBD2. CDR3 length equals 15 residues. The junction had 8 bases not matched to a gene; V was cut back by 7 bases and J by 2 bases. The CDR3 sequence is CASTQGRGTYNEQFF. DNA for the CDR3: TGTGCCAGCACCCAAGGGAGGGGAACCTACAATGAGCAGTTCTTC.

The gene calls are TRBV27 and TRBJ1-5; no reliable D call. V gave up 5 bases and J gave up 3 bases, with 5 bases separating them. Germline-derived CDR1 and CDR2 are MNHEY and SMNVEV (reference sequence). There are 12 residues in the CDR3. The CDR3 nucleotides read TGTGCCAGCAGTAAGGCCAATCAGCCCCAGCATTTT. Translating gives CASSKANQPQHF.

The chain uses TRBV20-1 and TRBJ2-2, with a tentative D call TRBD2 (6 bases). The length of the CDR3 is 13 residues. Trimming stripped 1 base from V and 4 bases from J, with 7 bases between. Germline-derived CDR1 and CDR2 are DFQATT and SNEGSKA (reference sequence). The CDR3 region is CSARVGSTGELFF. CDR3 DNA sequence: TGCAGTGCTAGAGTCGGGAGCACCGGGGAGCTGTTTTTT.

This clonotype showed up just a few times. The chain couples TRBV9 to TRBJ2-1; 11 bases line up with TRBD2. Germline V CDR1 and CDR2: SGDLS, YYNGEE. V shed 1 base, J shed 8 bases, and the junction held 14 bases outside the gene matches. The CDR3 has 18 amino acids. The CDR3 loop reads CASSVYRTSGLRLDEQFF. In DNA form, the CDR3 reads TGTGCCAGCAGCGTATACCGGACTAGCGGGTTGAGGCTAGATGAGCAGTTCTTC.

This clonotype appeared many times. CDR3 bases: TGCAGTGCTAGAGATGTAGGACTATCCTATTCCTACGAGCAGTACTTC. Translation gives CSARDVGLSYSYEQYF. The V and J genes are TRBV20-1 and TRBJ2-7; TRBD2 is a possible D gene (6 bases). This CDR3 contains 16 residues. Between the trimmed V and J ends, which lost 0 bases and 1 base, there was a span of 16 bases. In germline, CDR1 is DFQATT, CDR2 SNEGSKA (reference sequence).

This clonotype was observed many times. The V gene is TRBV24-1, the J gene TRBJ2-1, with 15 bases aligning to TRBD2. The CDR3 sequence is 16 residues long. V was clipped by 4 bases and J by 7 bases; unmatched bases: 4. CDR1 is KGHDR, CDR2 SFDVKD, per germline. The CDR3 reads CATSDQGLAGGNEQFF. CDR3 nucleotides: TGTGCCACCAGTGACCAGGGACTAGCGGGAGGTAATGAGCAGTTCTTC.

The chain is built from TRBV3-1 and TRBJ2-5, with 11 bases identical to TRBD2. J gave up 2 bases and V 0 bases, and 2 bases lay outside the gene matches. The CDR3 has 16 residues. Germline V gives CDR1 LGHDT, CDR2 YNNKEL (reference sequence). The CDR3 spells CASSQDSGGGQETQYF. The DNA for the CDR3 is TGTGCCAGCAGCCAAGATAGCGGGGGGGGTCAAGAGACCCAGTACTTC.

This clonotype was seen a handful of times. The chain recombines TRBV6-1 with TRBJ2-3; 7 nucleotides align to TRBD2. The CDR3 runs 15 residues. Germline V CDR1 and CDR2: MNHNS, SASEGT. The V gene end was trimmed by 4 bases and the J gene end by 6 bases; junction bases not matched to a gene: 10. The CDR3 is CASSVGLGEGDTQYF. The CDR3 bases are TGTGCCAGCAGTGTGGGCCTCGGGGAGGGTGATACGCAGTATTTT.

This clonotype was detected many times. For the CDR3, the DNA is TGTGCCAGCAGCTCAGGTGGCGTCAATAGGGTTTACACTGAAGCTTTCTTT. It encodes CASSSGGVNRVYTEAFF. V is TRBV7-2 and J is TRBJ1-1, with no clear D. The CDR3 is 17 amino acids. Trimming removed 4 bases from V and 3 bases from J, with 21 bases in between. CDR1 and CDR2 (germline): SGHTA, FQGNSA.

The table lists this clonotype with a count of one. The genes are TRBV7-3 and TRBJ2-6; 7 bases map to TRBD1. Per germline, CDR1 SGHTA and CDR2 FQGTGA. Germline trimming cut 4 bases from V and 1 base from J; bases unmatched to any gene: 1. This CDR3 has 15 amino acids. The CDR3 coding sequence is TGTGCCAGCAGCTGGGGACAGTCTGGGGCCAACGTCCTGACTTTC. This encodes CASSWGQSGANVLTF.

The CDR3 protein is CASSAPGLAGRTDTQYF. In DNA form, the CDR3 reads TGTGCCAGCAGCGCCCCCGGACTAGCGGGACGCACAGATACGCAGTATTTT. The rearrangement links TRBV7-2 to TRBJ2-3, with 12 nucleotides matching TRBD2. The V segment lost 5 bases and the J segment 1 base; nucleotides outside the gene matches: 7. The germline gives CDR1 SGHTA, CDR2 FQGNSA. The CDR3 runs to 17 residues.

The J gene is TRBJ2-1, the V gene TRBV3-1; 13 bases map to TRBD2. The germline V gene has CDR1 LGHDT and CDR2 YNNKEL (reference sequence). Germline trimming cut 5 bases from V and 0 bases from J; bases unmatched to any gene: 10. CDR3 length equals 19 residues. CDR3 nucleotide sequence: TGTGCCAGCAGCTCCGGACTAGCGGGAGTTACGAGCTCCTACAATGAGCAGTTCTTC. It specifies CASSSGLAGVTSSYNEQFF.